This section outlines one T cell receptor beta chain sequence together with its context. Its specificity is unknown. CDR3 length: 16 residues. Germline CDR1 and CDR2: MRHNA and SNTAGT. V was shortened by 5 bases and J by 7 bases, with 20 bases between the two germline ends. The data were obtained in a study of regulatory T cells in long-lasting Graves disease. Study-level results: Owing to a sample size that was small, accuracy may have been reduced.

As for time point: newly diagnosed GD, antithyroid drugs for less than 3 months. Extracted PBMC RNA gave rise to the TCR library. The TCR beta library used iRepertoire HTBI primers with Arm-PCR amplification of CDR3. TCRdb reprocessed the multiplex PCR reads with MiXCR, giving one entry per CDR3 protein. The top ten hold about 10% of the sample, which has about 440,000 distinct CDR3 sequences, about 17% seen once. The same sample was also studied in work on T cells in Graves' hyperthyroidism and ophthalmopathy. That paper states: During a first-round RT-PCR of the TCR CDR3, the HTBI primer set was used.

V and J are TRBV6-4 and TRBJ2-2; D is undetermined. This specimen consisted of peripheral blood mononuclear cells (PBMCs), obtained at new diagnosis, from a patient treated with antithyroid drugs. The receptor was isolated from a woman aged 25 to 39 with Graves disease. This chain's CDR3 is CASSSEGHSGSGELFF. For the CDR3, the DNA is TGTGCCAGCAGTAGTGAAGGCCATTCCGGCAGCGGGGAGCTGTTTTTT.